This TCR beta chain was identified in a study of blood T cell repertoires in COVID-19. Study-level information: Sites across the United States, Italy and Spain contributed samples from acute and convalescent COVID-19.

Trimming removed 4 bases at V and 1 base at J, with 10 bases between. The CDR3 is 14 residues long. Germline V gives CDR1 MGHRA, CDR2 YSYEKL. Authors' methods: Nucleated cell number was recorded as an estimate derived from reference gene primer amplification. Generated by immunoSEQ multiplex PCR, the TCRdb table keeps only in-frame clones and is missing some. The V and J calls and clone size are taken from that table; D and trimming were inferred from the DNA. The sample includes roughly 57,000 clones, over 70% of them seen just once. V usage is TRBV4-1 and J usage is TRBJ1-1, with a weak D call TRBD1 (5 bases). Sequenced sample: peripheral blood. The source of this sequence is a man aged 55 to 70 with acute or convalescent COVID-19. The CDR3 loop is CASSRPTGNTEAFF. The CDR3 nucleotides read TGCGCCAGCAGCCGCCCCACAGGGAACACTGAAGCTTTCTTT.